This T cell receptor (beta chain) is drawn from a study of CD8 T cells in ankylosing spondylitis. TCRdb re-called the 5' RACE reads through MiXCR, storing one row per CDR3 protein. Among more than 150,000 distinct CDR3 sequences listed, 15% to 20% were seen once. This clonotype was detected many times. V lost 5 bases, J lost 5 bases, and 15 bases lay in between. The germline V gene encodes CDR1 SGHTA and CDR2 FQGNSA. This CDR3 has 15 residues. This chain uses TRBV7-2 with TRBJ1-4; no definite D call. This sequence originates from a male donor between 5 and 35 years old with ankylosing spondylitis or in good health (not recorded which). Sequences were obtained from blood, either unsorted or a sorted T cell fraction (not recorded which). CDR3 sequence reads: CASSRKSTINEKLFF. The CDR3 coding sequence is TGTGCCAGCAGCCGGAAAAGTACGATCAATGAAAAACTGTTTTTT.